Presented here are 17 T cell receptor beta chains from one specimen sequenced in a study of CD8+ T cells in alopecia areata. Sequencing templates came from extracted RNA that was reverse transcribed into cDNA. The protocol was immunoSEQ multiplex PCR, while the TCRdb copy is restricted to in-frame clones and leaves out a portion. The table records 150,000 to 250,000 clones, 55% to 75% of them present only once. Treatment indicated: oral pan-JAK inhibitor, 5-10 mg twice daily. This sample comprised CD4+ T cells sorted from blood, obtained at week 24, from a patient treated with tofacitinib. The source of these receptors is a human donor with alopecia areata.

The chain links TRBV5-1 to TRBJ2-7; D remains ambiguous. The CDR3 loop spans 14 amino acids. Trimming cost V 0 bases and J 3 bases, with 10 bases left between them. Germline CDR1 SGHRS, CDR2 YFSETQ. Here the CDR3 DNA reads TGCGCCAGCAGCTTGGTGGCAGGCAACTACGAGCAGTACTTC. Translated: CASSLVAGNYEQYF.

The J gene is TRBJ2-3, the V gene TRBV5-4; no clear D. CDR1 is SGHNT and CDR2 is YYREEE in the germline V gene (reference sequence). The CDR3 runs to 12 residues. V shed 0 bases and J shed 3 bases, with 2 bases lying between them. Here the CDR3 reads CASSLETDTQYF. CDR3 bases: TGTGCCAGCAGCTTGGAGACAGATACGCAGTATTTT.

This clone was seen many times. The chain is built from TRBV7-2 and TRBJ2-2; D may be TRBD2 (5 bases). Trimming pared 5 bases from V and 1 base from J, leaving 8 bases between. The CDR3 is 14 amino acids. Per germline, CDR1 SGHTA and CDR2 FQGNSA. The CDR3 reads CASSRGLNTGELFF. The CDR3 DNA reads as TGTGCCAGCAGCCGGGGTCTGAACACCGGGGAGCTGTTTTTT.

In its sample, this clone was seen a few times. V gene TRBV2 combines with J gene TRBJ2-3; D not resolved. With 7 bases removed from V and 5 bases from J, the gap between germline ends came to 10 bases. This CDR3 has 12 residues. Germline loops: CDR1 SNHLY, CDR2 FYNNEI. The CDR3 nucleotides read TGTGCCAGCACCAACTATGGAGATACGCAGTATTTT. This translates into CASTNYGDTQYF. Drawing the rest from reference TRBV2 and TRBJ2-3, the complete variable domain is EPEVTQTPSHQVTQMGQEVILRCVPISNHLYFYWYRQILGQKVEFLVSFYNNEISEKSEIFDDQFSVERPDGSNFTLKIRSTKLEDSAMYFCASTNYGDTQYFGPGTRLTVL.

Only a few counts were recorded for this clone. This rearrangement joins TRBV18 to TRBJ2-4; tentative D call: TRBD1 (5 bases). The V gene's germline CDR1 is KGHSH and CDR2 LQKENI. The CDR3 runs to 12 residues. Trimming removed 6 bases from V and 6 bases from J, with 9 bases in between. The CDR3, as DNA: TGTGCCAGCTCCCGTGACAGAAACATTCAGTACTTC. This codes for CASSRDRNIQYF.

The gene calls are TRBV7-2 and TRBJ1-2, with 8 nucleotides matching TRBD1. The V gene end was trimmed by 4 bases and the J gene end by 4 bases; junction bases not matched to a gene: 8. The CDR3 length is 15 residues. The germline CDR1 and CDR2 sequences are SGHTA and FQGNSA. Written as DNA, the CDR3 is TGTGCCAGCAGCTCCCAGGCAGGGGGCGTCTATGGCTACACCTTC. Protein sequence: CASSSQAGGVYGYTF.

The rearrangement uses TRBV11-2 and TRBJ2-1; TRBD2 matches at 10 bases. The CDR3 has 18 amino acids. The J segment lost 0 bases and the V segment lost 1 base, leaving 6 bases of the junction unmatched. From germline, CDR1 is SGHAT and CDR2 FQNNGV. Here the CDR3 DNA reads TGTGCCAGCAGCTTAGTCTCGGCTAGCGGGAGCTCCTACAATGAGCAGTTCTTC. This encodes CASSLVSASGSSYNEQFF. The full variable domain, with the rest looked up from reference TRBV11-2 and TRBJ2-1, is EAGVAQSPRYKIIEKRQSVAFWCNPISGHATLYWYQQILGQGPKLLIQFQNNGVVDDSQLPKDRFSAERLKGVDSTLKIQPAKLEDSAVYLCASSLVSASGSSYNEQFFGPGTRLTVL.

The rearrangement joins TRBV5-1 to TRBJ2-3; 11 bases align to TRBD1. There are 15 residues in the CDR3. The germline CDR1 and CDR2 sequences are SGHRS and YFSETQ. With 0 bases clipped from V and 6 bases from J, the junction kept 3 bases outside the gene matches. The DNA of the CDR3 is TGCGCCAGCAGCTTGGGGACAGGGGGCGCGGATACGCAGTATTTT. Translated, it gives CASSLGTGGADTQYF.

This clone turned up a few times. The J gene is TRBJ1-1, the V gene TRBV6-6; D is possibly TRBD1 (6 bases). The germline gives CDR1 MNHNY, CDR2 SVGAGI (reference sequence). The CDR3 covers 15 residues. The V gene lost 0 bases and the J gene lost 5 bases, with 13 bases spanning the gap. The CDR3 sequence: CASSYSTGGVTEAFF. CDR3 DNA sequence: TGTGCCAGCAGTTACTCGACAGGAGGCGTAACTGAAGCTTTCTTT.

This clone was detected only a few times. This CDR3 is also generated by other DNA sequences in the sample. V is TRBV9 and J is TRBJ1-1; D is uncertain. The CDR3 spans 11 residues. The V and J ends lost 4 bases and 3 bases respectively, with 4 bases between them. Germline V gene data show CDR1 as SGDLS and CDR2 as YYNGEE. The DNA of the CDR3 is TGTGCCAGCAGCCCGCACACTGAAGCTTTCTTT. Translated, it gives CASSPHTEAFF.

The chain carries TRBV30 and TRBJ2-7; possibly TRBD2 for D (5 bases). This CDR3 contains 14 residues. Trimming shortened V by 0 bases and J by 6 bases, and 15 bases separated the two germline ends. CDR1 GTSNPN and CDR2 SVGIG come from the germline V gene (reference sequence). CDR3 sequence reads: CAWSVWASRGEQYF. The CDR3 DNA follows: TGTGCCTGGAGTGTATGGGCTAGCCGCGGCGAGCAGTACTTC.

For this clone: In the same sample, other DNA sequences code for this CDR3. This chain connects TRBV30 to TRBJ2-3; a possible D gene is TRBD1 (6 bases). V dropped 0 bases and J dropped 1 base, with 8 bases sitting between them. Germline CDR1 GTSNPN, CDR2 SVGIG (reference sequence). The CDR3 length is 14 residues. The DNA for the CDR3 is TGTGCCTGGAGTGTGTCAGGGGGCACAGATACGCAGTATTTT. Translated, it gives CAWSVSGGTDTQYF.

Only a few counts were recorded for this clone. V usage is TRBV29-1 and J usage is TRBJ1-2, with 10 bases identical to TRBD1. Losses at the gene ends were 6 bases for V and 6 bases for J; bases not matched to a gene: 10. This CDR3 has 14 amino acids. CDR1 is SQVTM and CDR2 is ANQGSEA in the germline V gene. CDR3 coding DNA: TGCAGCGTGGAAAATAGGGGGACAGGGGATGGCTACACCTTC. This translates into CSVENRGTGDGYTF.

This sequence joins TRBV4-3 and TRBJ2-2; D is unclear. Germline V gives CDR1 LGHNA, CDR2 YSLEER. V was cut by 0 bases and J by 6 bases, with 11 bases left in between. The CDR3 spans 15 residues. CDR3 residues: CASSQDLGRAGELFF. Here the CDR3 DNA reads TGCGCCAGCAGCCAAGATCTGGGTAGAGCCGGGGAGCTGTTTTTT.

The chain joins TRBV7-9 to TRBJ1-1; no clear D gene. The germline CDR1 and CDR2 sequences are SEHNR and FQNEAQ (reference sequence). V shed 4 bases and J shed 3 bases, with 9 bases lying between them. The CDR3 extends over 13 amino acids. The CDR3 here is CASSSSGDTEAFF. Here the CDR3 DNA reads TGTGCCAGCAGCTCCTCCGGGGACACTGAAGCTTTCTTT.

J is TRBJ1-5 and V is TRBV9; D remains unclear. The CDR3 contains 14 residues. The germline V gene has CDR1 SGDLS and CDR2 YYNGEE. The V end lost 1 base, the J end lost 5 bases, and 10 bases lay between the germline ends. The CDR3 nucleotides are TGTGCCAGCAGCGTATCCGGCTACGATCAGCCCCAGCATTTT. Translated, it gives CASSVSGYDQPQHF.

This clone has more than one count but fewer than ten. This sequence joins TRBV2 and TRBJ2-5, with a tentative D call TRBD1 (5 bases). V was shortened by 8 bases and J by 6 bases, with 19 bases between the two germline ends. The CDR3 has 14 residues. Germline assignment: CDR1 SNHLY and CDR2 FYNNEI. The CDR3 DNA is TGTGCCAGCGGCGACAGCGCCTTGGGAAAGACCCAGTACTTC. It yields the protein CASGDSALGKTQYF.